This T cell receptor (beta chain) was captured in a study of cytomegalovirus exposure and HLA in healthy donors. Study-wide points: In a later analysis, HLA-C alleles had the fewest associated TCRs, DRB1 alleles the most. Reportedly, fewer N-insertions than the roughly 700-donor mean appeared in an Asian-associated ancestry cluster in a later analysis.

Notes on this clone: Antigen: not known.

60 Vbeta and 13 Jbeta primers were used in PCR. Generated by immunoSEQ multiplex PCR, the TCRdb table keeps only in-frame clones and is missing some. Here the sample table reports 95,000 to 110,000 clones. After removal of 3 bases from V and 2 bases from J, the junction contained 1 base not matched to a gene. The CDR3 spans 15 residues. The germline CDR1 and CDR2 sequences are SGHNT and YYREEE (reference sequence). The chain combines TRBV5-4 with TRBJ2-1, with TRBD2 identical over 11 bases. This clonotype originated in a man aged 40-49 years in good health and CMV-seronegative. Specimen: PBMCs. For the CDR3, the DNA is TGTGCCAGCAGCTCGACTAGCGGGACCTACAATGAGCAGTTCTTC. This sequence encodes CASSSTSGTYNEQFF.